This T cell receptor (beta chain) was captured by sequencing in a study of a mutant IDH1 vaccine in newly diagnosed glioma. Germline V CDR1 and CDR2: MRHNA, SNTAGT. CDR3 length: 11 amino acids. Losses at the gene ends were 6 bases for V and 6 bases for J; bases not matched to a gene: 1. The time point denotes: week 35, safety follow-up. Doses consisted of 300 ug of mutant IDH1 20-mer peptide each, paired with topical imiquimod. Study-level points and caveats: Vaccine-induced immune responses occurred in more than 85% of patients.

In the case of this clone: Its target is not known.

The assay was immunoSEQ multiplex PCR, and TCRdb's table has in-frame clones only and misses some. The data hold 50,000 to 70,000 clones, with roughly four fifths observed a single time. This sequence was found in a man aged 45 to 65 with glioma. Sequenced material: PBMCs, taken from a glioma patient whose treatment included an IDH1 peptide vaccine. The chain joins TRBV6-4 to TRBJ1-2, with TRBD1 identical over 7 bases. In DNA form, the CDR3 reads TGTGCCAGCAGACAGGGGAATGGCTACACCTTC. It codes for CASRQGNGYTF.